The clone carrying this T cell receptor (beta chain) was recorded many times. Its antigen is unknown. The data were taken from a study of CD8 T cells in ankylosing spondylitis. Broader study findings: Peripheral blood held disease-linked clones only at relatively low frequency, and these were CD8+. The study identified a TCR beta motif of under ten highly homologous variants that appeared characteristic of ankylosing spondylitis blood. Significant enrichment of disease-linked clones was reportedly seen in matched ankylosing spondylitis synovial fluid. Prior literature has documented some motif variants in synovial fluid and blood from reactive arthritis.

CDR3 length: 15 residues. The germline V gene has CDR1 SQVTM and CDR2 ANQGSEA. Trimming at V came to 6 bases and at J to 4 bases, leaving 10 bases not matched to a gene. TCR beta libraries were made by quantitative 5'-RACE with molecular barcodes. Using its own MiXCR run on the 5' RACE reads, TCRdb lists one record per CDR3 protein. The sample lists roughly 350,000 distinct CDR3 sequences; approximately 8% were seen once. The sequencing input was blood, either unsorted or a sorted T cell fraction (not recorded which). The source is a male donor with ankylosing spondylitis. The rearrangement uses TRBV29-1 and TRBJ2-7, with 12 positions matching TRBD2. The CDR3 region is CSVTFLAGGRYEQYF. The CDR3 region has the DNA TGCAGCGTGACCTTTCTAGCGGGAGGGCGTTACGAGCAGTACTTC.